The 9 T cell receptor beta chains below were found in one sample sequenced in a study of cytomegalovirus exposure and HLA in healthy donors. With 60 Vbeta and 13 Jbeta primers, the PCR was carried out. Some clones are missing from TCRdb's copy, which holds only in-frame ones; the method was immunoSEQ multiplex PCR. Altogether approximately 130,000 clones are present, 70% to 80% being singletons, with the ten largest covering 3.1%. Specimen: PBMCs. The receptors here all came from a man aged 25-45 years in good health and CMV-seronegative.

V usage is TRBV19 and J usage is TRBJ1-5; tentatively, D is TRBD1 (6 bases). CDR3 length: 15 residues. Trimming cost V 6 bases and J 3 bases, with 15 bases left between them. CDR1 is LNHDA and CDR2 is SQIVND in the germline V gene (reference sequence). The CDR3 DNA is TGTGCCAGTAGAGAGCGGAGGACAGCCAATCAGCCCCAGCATTTT. Encoded protein: CASRERRTANQPQHF.

The rearrangement joins TRBV5-6 to TRBJ1-5, with D maybe TRBD1 (5 bases). Germline CDR1 SGHDT, CDR2 YYEEEE. This CDR3 has 15 amino acids. Trimming left V 0 bases short and J 4 bases short, with 11 bases between. The CDR3 loop is CASSLVGQENQPQHF. DNA for the CDR3: TGTGCCAGCAGCTTGGTGGGGCAGGAAAATCAGCCCCAGCATTTT.

The rearrangement uses TRBV6-5 and TRBJ1-2, with 8 positions matching TRBD1. Germline CDR1 reads MNHEY; CDR2 reads SVGAGI. The CDR3 runs to 14 residues. V shed 6 bases, J shed 1 base, and the junction held 4 bases outside the gene matches. CDR3 sequence: CASSLDRDNYGYTF. The CDR3 DNA follows: TGTGCCAGCAGCTTGGACAGGGATAACTATGGCTACACCTTC.

This clone was detected a few times. The J gene is TRBJ1-1, the V gene TRBV19; perhaps TRBD1 as D (5 bases). The CDR3 loop spans 13 amino acids. V shed 9 bases and J shed 5 bases, with 16 bases lying between them. Per the germline V gene, CDR1 is LNHDA and CDR2 is SQIVND (reference sequence). CDR3 region: CASRVGGGTEAFF. The CDR3 nucleotides are TGTGCCAGCCGCGTCGGGGGGGGGACTGAAGCTTTCTTT.

The V call is TRBV14, the J call TRBJ1-2, with D unclear. Trimming shortened V by 1 base and J by 1 base, and 10 bases separated the two germline ends. Germline V lookup: CDR1 SGHDN, CDR2 FVKESK. This CDR3 region has 15 residues. CDR3 loop: CASSQGQEVNYGYTF. CDR3 nucleotide sequence: TGTGCCAGCAGCCAAGGACAAGAAGTTAACTATGGCTACACCTTC.

This rearrangement joins TRBV7-8 to TRBJ2-5; no firm D call. Trimming pared 4 bases from V and 3 bases from J, leaving 12 bases between. Germline-derived CDR1 and CDR2 are SGHVS and FQNEAQ. The CDR3 is 14 amino acids. The CDR3 sequence is CASSYSTIKETQYF. Here the CDR3 DNA reads TGTGCCAGCAGCTACAGTACGATTAAAGAGACCCAGTACTTC.

The genes are TRBV5-1 and TRBJ1-2, with TRBD1 matching over 9 bases. With V trimmed by 0 bases and J by 6 bases, 3 bases remained unmatched. Germline CDR1 and CDR2: SGHRS and YFSETQ. The CDR3 consists of 14 residues. The CDR3 loop reads CASSLGRTGDGYTF. The CDR3 nucleotides read TGCGCCAGCAGCTTGGGTCGGACAGGGGATGGCTACACCTTC.

This clone was recorded only once. V usage is TRBV5-1 and J usage is TRBJ2-6, with 7 bases matching TRBD1. J gave up 0 bases and V 1 base, and 7 bases lay outside the gene matches. The CDR3 has 18 residues. CDR1 and CDR2 from the germline V gene are SGHRS and YFSETQ. The CDR3, as DNA: TGCGCCAGCAGCTTGAAGGGGACAGCCTCCTCTGGGGCCAACGTCCTGACTTTC. Amino acids: CASSLKGTASSGANVLTF.

This clone was observed a few times. This chain connects TRBV4-1 to TRBJ1-5, with D uncertain. This CDR3 is 13 amino acids long. V shed 2 bases and J shed 6 bases, with 8 bases lying between them. The germline gives CDR1 MGHRA, CDR2 YSYEKL. The CDR3 is CASSQQLSQPQHF. In nucleotides, the CDR3 is TGCGCCAGCAGCCAACAATTGAGTCAGCCCCAGCATTTT.